These 9 T cell receptor beta chains were all obtained from the same sample, sequenced in a study of radiation and T cells in renal cell carcinoma. Method: immunoSEQ multiplex PCR; TCRdb's copy keeps in-frame clones and lacks some. The sample carries 130,000 to 150,000 clones, approximately 86% recorded once. Time point described: blood 4 weeks post-SBRT, at nephrectomy. Treatment indicated: 15 Gy SBRT to primary tumor, nephrectomy 4 weeks later. The input for sequencing was blood, taken from a patient whose treatment included radiotherapy and nephrectomy. The receptors shown here come from a woman between 50 and 59 years old with renal cell carcinoma.

The chain has TRBV5-6 and TRBJ1-2; TRBD1 matches at 8 bases. V was pared by 3 bases and J by 4 bases, with 2 bases of the junction left unmatched. The CDR3 has 13 amino acids. Looked up from germline, CDR1 is SGHDT and CDR2 is YYEEEE. The CDR3 bases are TGTGCCAGCAGCTCTGGACAGGGCTATGGCTACACCTTC. This encodes CASSSGQGYGYTF.

This clone was found once. The chain couples TRBV27 to TRBJ2-5, with D unclear. CDR1 and CDR2 from the germline V gene are MNHEY and SMNVEV (reference sequence). The CDR3 is made up of 9 amino acids. V lost 7 bases and J 7 bases, leaving 4 bases between the germline ends. This CDR3 reads CASTGTQYF. CDR3 sequence (DNA): TGTGCCAGCACGGGGACCCAGTACTTC.

The DNA for the CDR3 is TGTGCCAGCAGCAAAGCGCTTTCGGGGGGCCCAGAGACCCAGTACTTC. Protein product: CASSKALSGGPETQYF. The rearrangement links TRBV21-1 to TRBJ2-5; the table gives TRBD2 as D, unverified against the DNA. TRBV21-1 is a documented pseudogene. The CDR3 sequence is 16 residues long.

V is TRBV30 and J is TRBJ1-1; D possibly corresponds to TRBD1 (6 bases). CDR3 length: 13 residues. Germline lookup yields CDR1 GTSNPN and CDR2 SVGIG (reference sequence). V was trimmed by 2 bases and J by 5 bases, leaving 12 bases between them. The CDR3: CAWSPGGYTEAFF. The CDR3 coding sequence is TGTGCCTGGAGTCCTGGGGGCTATACTGAAGCTTTCTTT.

This sequence joins TRBV4-3 and TRBJ2-3, with D unclear. V gave up 0 bases and J gave up 7 bases, with 8 bases separating them. The CDR3 extends over 13 amino acids. CDR1 is LGHNA and CDR2 is YSLEER in the germline V gene. This CDR3 reads CASSQDRLNTQYF. CDR3 DNA sequence: TGCGCCAGCAGCCAAGATAGGCTGAATACGCAGTATTTT.

CDR3 in amino acids: CAIGDGVATNEKLFF. As DNA, the CDR3 is TGTGCCATCGGGGACGGAGTTGCAACTAATGAAAAACTGTTTTTT. V usage is TRBV10-3 and J usage is TRBJ1-4; D possibly corresponds to TRBD1 (5 bases). Germline V gene data show CDR1 as ENHRY and CDR2 as SYGVKD. Trimming left V 8 bases short and J 0 bases short, with 13 bases between. This CDR3 contains 15 residues.

The CDR3 is CASSRTAQETQYF. CDR3 sequence (DNA): TGCGCCAGCAGCCGGACAGCACAAGAGACCCAGTACTTC. The chain has TRBV10-1 and TRBJ2-5; a possible D gene is TRBD1 (6 bases). V lost 6 bases, J lost 2 bases, and 10 bases lay in between. Germline V lookup: CDR1 WNHNN, CDR2 SYGVQD (reference sequence). The CDR3 is made up of 13 amino acids.

This chain joins TRBV25-1 and TRBJ2-7; 9 nucleotides match TRBD2. From germline, CDR1 is MGHDK and CDR2 SYGVNS. Germline trimming cut 4 bases from V and 3 bases from J; bases unmatched to any gene: 10. The CDR3 is 16 residues long. CDR3 nucleotides: TGTGCCAGCAGTGCTACTCCGGGACTAGCTGGCTACGAGCAGTACTTC. Amino acids: CASSATPGLAGYEQYF.

The V and J genes are TRBV7-2 and TRBJ2-7; D unresolved. Trimming pared 1 base from V and 2 bases from J, leaving 6 bases between. The CDR3 has 13 amino acids. CDR1 and CDR2 (germline): SGHTA, FQGNSA. The CDR3 DNA follows: TGTGCCAGCAGCTTAGGGAGACCCTACGAGCAGTACTTC. Protein product: CASSLGRPYEQYF.